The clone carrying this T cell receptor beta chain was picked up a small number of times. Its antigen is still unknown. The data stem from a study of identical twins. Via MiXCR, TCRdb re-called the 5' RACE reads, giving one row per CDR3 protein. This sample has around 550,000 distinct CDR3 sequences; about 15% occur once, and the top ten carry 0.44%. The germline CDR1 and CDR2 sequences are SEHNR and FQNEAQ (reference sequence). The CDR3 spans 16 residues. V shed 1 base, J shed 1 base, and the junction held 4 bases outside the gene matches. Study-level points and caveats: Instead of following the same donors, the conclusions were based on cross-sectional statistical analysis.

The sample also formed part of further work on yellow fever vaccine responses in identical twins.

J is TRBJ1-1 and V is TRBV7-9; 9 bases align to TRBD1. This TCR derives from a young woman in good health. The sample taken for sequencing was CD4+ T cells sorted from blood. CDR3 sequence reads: CASSLGRTGANTEAFF. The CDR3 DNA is TGTGCCAGCAGCTTAGGTCGGACAGGGGCGAACACTGAAGCTTTCTTT.